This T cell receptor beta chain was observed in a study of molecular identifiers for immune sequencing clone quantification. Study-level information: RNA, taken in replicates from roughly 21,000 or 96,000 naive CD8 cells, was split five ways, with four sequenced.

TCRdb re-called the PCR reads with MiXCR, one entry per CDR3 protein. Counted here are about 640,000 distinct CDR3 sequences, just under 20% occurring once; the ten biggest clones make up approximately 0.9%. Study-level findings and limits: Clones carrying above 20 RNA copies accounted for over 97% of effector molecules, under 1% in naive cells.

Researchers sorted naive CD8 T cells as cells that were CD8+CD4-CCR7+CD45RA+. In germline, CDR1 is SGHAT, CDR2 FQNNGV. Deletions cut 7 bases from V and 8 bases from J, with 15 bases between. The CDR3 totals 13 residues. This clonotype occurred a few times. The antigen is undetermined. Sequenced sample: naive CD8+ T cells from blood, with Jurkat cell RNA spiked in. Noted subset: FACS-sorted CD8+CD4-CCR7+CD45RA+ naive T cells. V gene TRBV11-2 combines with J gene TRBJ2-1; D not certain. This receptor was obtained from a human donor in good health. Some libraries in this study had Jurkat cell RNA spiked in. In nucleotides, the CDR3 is TGTGCCAGCAATAGGGTGACGGTGGATGAGCAGTTCTTC. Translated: CASNRVTVDEQFF.